This is a list of T cell receptor beta chains from one sample in a study of blood T cell repertoires in COVID-19. Measured with immunoSEQ multiplex PCR; TCRdb has only the in-frame clones, and not every one. Found here are 190,000 or so clones, about 87% of them singletons; the top ten hold 0.8% to 1%. The specimen sequenced was peripheral blood. The receptors derive from a woman between 18 and 29 years old who had recovered from COVID-19. The CDR3 runs from the conserved cysteine through the conserved F or W. D genes are given only for firm matches. Where a row states a size, it is once, few, many or the class of an expanded clone; other rows omit it.

v_call	j_call	d_call	clone_size	cdr3_nt	cdr3_aa
TRBV18	TRBJ1-3	TRBD1	once	TGTGCCAGCTCACCCATGACAGGGAGCGGAAACACCATATATTTT	CASSPMTGSGNTIYF
TRBV19	TRBJ2-1	TRBD2	-	TGTGCCAGTAGTATAAGCGGGGGGGCAGGTGAGCAGTTCTTC	CASSISGGAGEQFF
TRBV10-3	TRBJ2-5	TRBD1	-	TGTGCAACCGGTCGGGGGACAGGCCAAGAGACCCAGTACTTC	CATGRGTGQETQYF
TRBV27	TRBJ1-2	-	once	TGTGCCAGCAGTTTATCGGGGGGGATTCGCTATGGCTACACCTTC	CASSLSGGIRYGYTF
TRBV5-8	TRBJ1-1	-	-	TGTGCCAGCACCCGCAGGAACACTGAAGCTTTCTTT	CASTRRNTEAFF
TRBV9	TRBJ2-2	-	-	TGTGCCAGCAGGGGACTTTCGAACACCGGGGAGCTGTTTTTT	CASRGLSNTGELFF
TRBV9	TRBJ2-7	-	-	TGTGCCAGCAGCGGGGGACATAAGGGCCTCTACGAGCAGTACTTC	CASSGGHKGLYEQYF
TRBV7-3	TRBJ2-1	-	-	TGTGCCAGCAGCTTATCCCCGCGACTACCCTACAATGAGCAGTTCTTC	CASSLSPRLPYNEQFF
TRBV4-3	TRBJ2-6	-	-	TGCGCCAGCAGCCAAGGGGCGCACTCTGGGGCCAACGTCCTGACTTTC	CASSQGAHSGANVLTF
TRBV7-9	TRBJ1-1	-	-	TGTGCCAGCAGCCAACAGGGACCCATGAACACTGAAGCTTTCTTT	CASSQQGPMNTEAFF
TRBV24-1	TRBJ2-2	TRBD1	-	TGTGCCACCAGTGACCCCGGGACAGGGCAAGGCACCGGGGAGCTGTTTTTT	CATSDPGTGQGTGELFF
TRBV2	TRBJ2-5	TRBD1	-	TGTGCCAGCAGTGACCCGGACAGGGGTGGAGAAGAGACCCAGTACTTC	CASSDPDRGGEETQYF
TRBV27	TRBJ2-3	-	-	TGTGCCAGCAGTTTATCGGGGGGTCGTGCAGATACGCAGTATTTT	CASSLSGGRADTQYF
TRBV6-2/TRBV6-3	TRBJ1-2	TRBD1	once	TGTGCCAGCAGTTTCCCCTCTCCGGGACAGCGAAACTATGGCTACACCTTC	CASSFPSPGQRNYGYTF